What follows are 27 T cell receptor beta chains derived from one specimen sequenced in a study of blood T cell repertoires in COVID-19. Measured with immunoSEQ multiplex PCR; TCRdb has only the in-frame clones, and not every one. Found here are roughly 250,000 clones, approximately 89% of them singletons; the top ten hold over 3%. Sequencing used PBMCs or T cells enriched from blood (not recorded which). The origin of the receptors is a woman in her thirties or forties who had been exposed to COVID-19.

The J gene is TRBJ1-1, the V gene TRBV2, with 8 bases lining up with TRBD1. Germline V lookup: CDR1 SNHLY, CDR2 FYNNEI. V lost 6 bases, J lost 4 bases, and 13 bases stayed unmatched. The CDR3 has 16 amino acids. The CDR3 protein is CASRGQAPNLGTEAFF. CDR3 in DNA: TGTGCCAGCAGGGGACAGGCACCCAACCTTGGCACTGAAGCTTTCTTT.

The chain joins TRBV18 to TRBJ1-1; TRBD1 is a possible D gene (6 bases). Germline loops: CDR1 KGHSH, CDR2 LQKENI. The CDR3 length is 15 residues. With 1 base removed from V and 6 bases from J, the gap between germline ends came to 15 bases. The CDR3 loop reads CASSPRGARGAEAFF. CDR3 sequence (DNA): TGTGCCAGCTCACCACGGGGCGCCAGGGGCGCTGAAGCTTTCTTT.

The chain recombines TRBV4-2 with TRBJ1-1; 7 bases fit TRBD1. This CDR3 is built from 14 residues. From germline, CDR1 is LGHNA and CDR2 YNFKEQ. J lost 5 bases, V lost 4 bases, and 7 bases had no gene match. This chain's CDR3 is CASSPWTGPTEAFF. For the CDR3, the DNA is TGTGCCAGCAGCCCCTGGACAGGTCCGACTGAAGCTTTCTTT.

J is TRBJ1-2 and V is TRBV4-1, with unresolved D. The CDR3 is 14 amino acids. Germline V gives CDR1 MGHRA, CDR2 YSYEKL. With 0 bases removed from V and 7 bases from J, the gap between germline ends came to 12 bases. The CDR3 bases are TGCGCCAGCAGCCAAGATCCCCCCACGGGTGGCTACACCTTC. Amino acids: CASSQDPPTGGYTF.

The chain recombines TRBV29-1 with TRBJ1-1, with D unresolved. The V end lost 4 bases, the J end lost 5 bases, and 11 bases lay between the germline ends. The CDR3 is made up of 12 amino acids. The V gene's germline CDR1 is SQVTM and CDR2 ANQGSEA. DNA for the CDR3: TGCAGCGTTGTTGACGGAGGGACTGAAGCTTTCTTT. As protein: CSVVDGGTEAFF.

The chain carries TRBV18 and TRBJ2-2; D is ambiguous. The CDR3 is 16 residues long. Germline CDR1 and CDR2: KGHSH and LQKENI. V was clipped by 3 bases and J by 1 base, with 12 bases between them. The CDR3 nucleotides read TGTGCCAGCTCACCCGAATTGGGCCGGAACACCGGGGAGCTGTTTTTT. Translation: CASSPELGRNTGELFF.

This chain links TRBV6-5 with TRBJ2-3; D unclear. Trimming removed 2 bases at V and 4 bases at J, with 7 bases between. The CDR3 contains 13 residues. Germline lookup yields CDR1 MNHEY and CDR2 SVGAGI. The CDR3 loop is CASSYLFADTQYF. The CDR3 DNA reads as TGTGCCAGCAGTTACCTCTTTGCAGATACGCAGTATTTT.

Here the CDR3 DNA reads TGTGCCAGCACTCCGAGCATTGACACCTACGAGCAGTACTTC. Translation: CASTPSIDTYEQYF. The chain recombines TRBV6-6 with TRBJ2-7, with D unclear. This CDR3 comprises 14 residues. Between the trimmed V and J ends, which lost 7 bases and 2 bases, there was a span of 15 bases. The germline V gene encodes CDR1 MNHNY and CDR2 SVGAGI (reference sequence).

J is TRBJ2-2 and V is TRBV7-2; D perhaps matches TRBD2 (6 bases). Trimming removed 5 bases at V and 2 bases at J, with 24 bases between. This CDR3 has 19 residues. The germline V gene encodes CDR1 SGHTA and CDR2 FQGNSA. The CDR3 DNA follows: TGTGCCAGCAGCCGCAGTTTGTGGGCCGGAGGGAGAAACACCGGGGAGCTGTTTTTT. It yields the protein CASSRSLWAGGRNTGELFF.

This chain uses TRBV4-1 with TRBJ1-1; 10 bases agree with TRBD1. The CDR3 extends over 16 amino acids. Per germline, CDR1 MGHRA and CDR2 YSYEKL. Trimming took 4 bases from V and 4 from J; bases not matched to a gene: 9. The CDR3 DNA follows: TGCGCCAGCAGCCCCATCGGGACAGGGGCGGCCACTGAAGCTTTCTTT. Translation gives CASSPIGTGAATEAFF.

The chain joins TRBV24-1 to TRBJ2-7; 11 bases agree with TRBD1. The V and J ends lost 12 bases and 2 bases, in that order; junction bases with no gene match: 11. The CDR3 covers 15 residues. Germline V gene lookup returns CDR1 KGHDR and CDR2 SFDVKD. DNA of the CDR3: TGTGCCGCTTCTAAAGGGACAGGGGGTCCCTACGAGCAGTACTTC. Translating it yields CAASKGTGGPYEQYF.

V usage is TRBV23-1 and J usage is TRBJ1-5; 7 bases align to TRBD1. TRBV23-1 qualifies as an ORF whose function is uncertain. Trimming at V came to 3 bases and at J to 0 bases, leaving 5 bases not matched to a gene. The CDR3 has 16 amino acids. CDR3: CASSHETGSSNQPQHF. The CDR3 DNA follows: TGCGCCAGCAGTCACGAGACAGGGTCTAGCAATCAGCCCCAGCATTTT.

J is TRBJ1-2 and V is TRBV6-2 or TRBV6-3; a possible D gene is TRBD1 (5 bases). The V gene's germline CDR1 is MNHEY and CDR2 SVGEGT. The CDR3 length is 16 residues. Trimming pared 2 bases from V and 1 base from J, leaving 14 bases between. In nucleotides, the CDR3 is TGTGCCAGCAGTTACAGGGGAGGACGGAGTAACTATGGCTACACCTTC. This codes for CASSYRGGRSNYGYTF.

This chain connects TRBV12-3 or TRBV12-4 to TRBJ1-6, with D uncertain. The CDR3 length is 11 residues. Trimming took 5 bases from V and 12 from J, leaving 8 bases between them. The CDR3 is CASSDLGPLHF. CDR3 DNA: TGTGCCAGCAGTGACCTAGGACCCCTCCACTTT.

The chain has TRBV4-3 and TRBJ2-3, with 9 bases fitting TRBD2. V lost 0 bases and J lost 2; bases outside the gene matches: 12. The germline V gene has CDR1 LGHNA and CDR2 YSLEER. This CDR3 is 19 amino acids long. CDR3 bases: TGCGCCAGCAGCCAAGATCCCAGCGGGAGGCCTAGCAACACAGATACGCAGTATTTT. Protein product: CASSQDPSGRPSNTDTQYF.

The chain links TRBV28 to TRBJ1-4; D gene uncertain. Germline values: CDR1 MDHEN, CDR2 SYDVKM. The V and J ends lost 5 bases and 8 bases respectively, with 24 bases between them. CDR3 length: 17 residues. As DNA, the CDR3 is TGTGCCAGCAGTCCGTTACCGGGATCCAGTTTTAGGGAAAAACTGTTTTTT. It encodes CASSPLPGSSFREKLFF.

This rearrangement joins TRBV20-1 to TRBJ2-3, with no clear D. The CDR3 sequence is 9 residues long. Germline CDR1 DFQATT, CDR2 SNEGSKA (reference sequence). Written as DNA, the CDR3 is TGCAGGCCTAGAGATACGCAGTATTTT. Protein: CRPRDTQYF.

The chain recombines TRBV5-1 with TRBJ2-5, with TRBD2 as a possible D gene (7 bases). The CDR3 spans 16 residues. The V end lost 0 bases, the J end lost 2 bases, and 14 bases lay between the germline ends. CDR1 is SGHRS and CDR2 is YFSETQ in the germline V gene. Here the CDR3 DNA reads TGCGCCAGCAGCTTGGTTGGGGGGGCAGTACAAGAGACCCAGTACTTC. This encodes CASSLVGGAVQETQYF.

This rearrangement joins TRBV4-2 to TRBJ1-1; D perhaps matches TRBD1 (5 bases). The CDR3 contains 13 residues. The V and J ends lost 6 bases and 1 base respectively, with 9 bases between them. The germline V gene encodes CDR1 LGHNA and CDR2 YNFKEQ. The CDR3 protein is CASSQTENTEAFF. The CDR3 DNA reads TGTGCCAGCAGTCAGACAGAGAACACTGAAGCTTTCTTT.

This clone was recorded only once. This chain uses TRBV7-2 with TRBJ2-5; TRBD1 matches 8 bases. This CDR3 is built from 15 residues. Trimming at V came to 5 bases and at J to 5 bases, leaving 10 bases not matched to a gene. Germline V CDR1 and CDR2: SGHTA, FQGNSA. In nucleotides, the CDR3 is TGTGCCAGCAGCCGTCCGACAGGGGCAGGGGAGACCCAGTACTTC. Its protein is CASSRPTGAGETQYF.

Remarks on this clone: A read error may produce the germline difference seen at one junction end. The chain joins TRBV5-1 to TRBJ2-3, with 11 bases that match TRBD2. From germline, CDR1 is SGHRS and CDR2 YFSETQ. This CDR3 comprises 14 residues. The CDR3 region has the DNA TGTGCCAGCAGCTATAGCGGGAGGGAGGATACGCAGTATTTT. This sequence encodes CASSYSGREDTQYF.

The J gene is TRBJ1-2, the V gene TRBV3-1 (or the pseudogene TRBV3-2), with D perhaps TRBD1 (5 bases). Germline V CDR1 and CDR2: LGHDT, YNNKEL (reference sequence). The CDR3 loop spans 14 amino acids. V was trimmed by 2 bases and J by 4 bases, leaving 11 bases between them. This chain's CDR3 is CASSQWGEVYGYTF. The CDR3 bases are TGTGCCAGCAGCCAATGGGGGGAGGTCTATGGCTACACCTTC.

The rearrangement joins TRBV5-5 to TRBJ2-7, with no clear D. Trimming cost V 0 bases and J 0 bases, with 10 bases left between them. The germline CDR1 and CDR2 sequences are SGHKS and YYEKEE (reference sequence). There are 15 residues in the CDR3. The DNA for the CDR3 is TGTGCCAGCAGCTTGGACCGTGGCAGCTCCTACGAGCAGTACTTC. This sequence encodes CASSLDRGSSYEQYF.

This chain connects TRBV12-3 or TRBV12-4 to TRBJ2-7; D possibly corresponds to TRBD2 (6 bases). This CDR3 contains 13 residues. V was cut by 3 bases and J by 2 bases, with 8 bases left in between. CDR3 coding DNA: TGTGCCAGCAGTTTGGCGGGGCCCTACGAGCAGTACTTC. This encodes CASSLAGPYEQYF.

The CDR3 DNA reads as TGCGCCAGCAGCTTGGATGTCGCAACTAATGAAAAACTGTTTTTT. It codes for CASSLDVATNEKLFF. The chain uses TRBV5-1 and TRBJ1-4; D remains unclear. CDR1 is SGHRS, CDR2 YFSETQ, per germline. The CDR3 consists of 15 residues. V was pared by 0 bases and J by 0 bases, with 6 bases between.

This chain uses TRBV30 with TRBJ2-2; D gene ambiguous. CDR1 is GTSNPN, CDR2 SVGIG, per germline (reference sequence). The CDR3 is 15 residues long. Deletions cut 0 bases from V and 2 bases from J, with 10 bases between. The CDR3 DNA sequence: TGTGCCTGGAGTGTACCTGGCAGAAACACCGGGGAGCTGTTTTTT. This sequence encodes CAWSVPGRNTGELFF.

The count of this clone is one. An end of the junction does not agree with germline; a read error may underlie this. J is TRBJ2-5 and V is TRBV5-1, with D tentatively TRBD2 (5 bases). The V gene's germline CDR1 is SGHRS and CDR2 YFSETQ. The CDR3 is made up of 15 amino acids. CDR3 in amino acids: CASSIPGLTGETQYF. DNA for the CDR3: TGTGCCAGCAGCATACCGGGATTGACGGGGGAGACCCAGTACTTC.